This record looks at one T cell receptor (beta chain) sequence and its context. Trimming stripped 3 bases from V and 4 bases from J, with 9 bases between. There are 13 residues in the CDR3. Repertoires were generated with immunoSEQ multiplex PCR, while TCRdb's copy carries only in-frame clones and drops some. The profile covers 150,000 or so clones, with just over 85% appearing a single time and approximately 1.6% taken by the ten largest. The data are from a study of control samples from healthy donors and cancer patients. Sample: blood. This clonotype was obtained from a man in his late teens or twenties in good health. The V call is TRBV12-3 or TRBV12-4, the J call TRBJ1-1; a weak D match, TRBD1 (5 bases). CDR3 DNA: TGTGCCAGCAGTTTTGGGGGTGGCACTGAAGCTTTCTTT. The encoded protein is CASSFGGGTEAFF.